This T cell receptor beta chain was captured by sequencing in a study of tumor-infiltrating lymphocytes in primary liver carcinoma. Germline V gene sequence: CDR1 SGHAT, CDR2 FQNNGV. The CDR3 is 15 residues long. DNA and RNA were both co-extracted from 20-30 mg of bulk tissue that had not been sorted. Points on this clonotype: A read error may account for a junction end that differs from germline.

From approximately 450 ng total RNA, TCR beta cDNA was generated with a primer in the constant region. Employing slightly modified ARM-PCR, three nested multiplex PCR rounds were run, and these gave rise to the TCR beta libraries. A C-beta reverse primer was combined with TRBV1-TRBV30 forward primers in the first two PCR rounds, and each round had approximately 9 cycles. MiXCR, applied by TCRdb to the multiplex PCR reads, yields one record per CDR3 protein. The profile covers some 87,000 distinct CDR3 sequences, with just under 70% appearing a single time and 27% taken by the ten largest. J is TRBJ2-1 and V is TRBV11-2; 10 bases are a match to TRBD2. This clonotype originated in a man aged 35-49 years with primary liver carcinoma and hepatitis B virus infection. The specimen sequenced was tumor-adjacent normal liver tissue. This CDR3 is CAISLPSGSYKEQFF. The CDR3, as DNA: TGTGCCATCAGCTTGCCTAGCGGGAGCTACAAAGAGCAGTTCTTC.